These 3 T cell receptor beta chains were sequenced from one sample in a study of CD8 T cells in Susac syndrome. Reverse transcription of 0.5 to 1 ug RNA used random hexamers. TCRdb reprocessed the immunoSEQ multiplex PCR reads with MiXCR, giving one entry per CDR3 protein. The sample includes about 22,000 distinct CDR3 sequences, approximately 93% seen only once; the top ten take approximately 0.25%. Sample: CD8+ T cells from PBMCs. All receptors derive from a human donor in good health.

The chain recombines TRBV7-9 with TRBJ2-2; D is perhaps TRBD1 (6 bases). Per the germline V gene, CDR1 is SEHNR and CDR2 is FQNEAQ (reference sequence). V lost 5 bases and J 6 bases, leaving 7 bases between the germline ends. CDR3 length: 12 amino acids. Here the CDR3 reads CASSQGSGELFF. CDR3 bases: TGTGCCAGCAGCCAGGGGTCCGGGGAGCTGTTTTTT.

CDR3 loop: CASSLTYRGYEQYF. The CDR3 region has the DNA TGTGCCAGCAGTTTAACATACAGGGGCTACGAGCAGTACTTC. This rearrangement joins TRBV27 to TRBJ2-7; 7 bases map to TRBD1. The V gene's germline CDR1 is MNHEY and CDR2 SMNVEV (reference sequence). V shed 2 bases, J shed 3 bases, and the junction held 4 bases outside the gene matches. CDR3 size: 14 residues.

This chain joins TRBV9 and TRBJ1-5, with TRBD1 identical over 9 bases. The trim removed 5 bases at V and 8 bases at J, leaving 8 bases unmatched. CDR1 and CDR2 (germline): SGDLS, YYNGEE. The CDR3 runs to 14 residues. CDR3: CASSATGGAEPQHF. CDR3 nucleotides: TGTGCCAGCAGTGCCACAGGGGGCGCGGAGCCCCAGCATTTT.